The clone carrying this TCR beta chain has a handful of counts. The data originate from a study of cytomegalovirus exposure and HLA in healthy donors. Profiling relied on immunoSEQ multiplex PCR, and the TCRdb table lists in-frame clones only, not all of them. The sample includes 170,000 or so clones, about 80% of them seen just once. Germline loops: CDR1 SGHRS, CDR2 YFSETQ. This CDR3 is built from 13 residues. V gave up 5 bases and J gave up 2 bases, with 10 bases separating them. The origin of this receptor is a young woman in good health and CMV-seropositive. This chain links TRBV5-1 with TRBJ1-1, with a possible D match to TRBD1 (6 bases). The sample consisted of PBMCs. CDR3 in amino acids: CASRDSVNTEAFF. DNA for the CDR3: TGCGCCAGCAGGGACAGCGTTAACACTGAAGCTTTCTTT.